This T cell receptor (beta chain) was observed in a study of T cell responses to AZD1222 COVID-19 vaccine. Turning to the study itself: Analysis merged second doses at about 4 or about 12 weeks.

Overall study results and limits: After two AZD1222 doses, spike-specific TCR breadth and depth rose versus day 0. Only after the peak T cell response were repertoires sampled.

Germline CDR1 is SGHNT and CDR2 is YENEEA. The CDR3 extends over 17 amino acids. The V end was cut by 1 base, the J end by 1 base, with 16 bases between. The protocol was immunoSEQ multiplex PCR, while the TCRdb copy is restricted to in-frame clones and leaves out a portion. The sample lists about 120,000 clones; more than 75% were seen once. With regard to this clone: Its target is not known.

The sequence came from an adult in good health. J is TRBJ2-5 and V is TRBV11-3, with a weak D call TRBD1 (5 bases). This specimen consisted of peripheral blood, obtained on day 0 of AZD1222 vaccination. CDR3 in amino acids: CASSLGGSSQSQETQYF. The CDR3 DNA reads as TGTGCCAGCAGCTTAGGGGGCTCCTCTCAGAGCCAAGAGACCCAGTACTTC. Full variable domain (outside the CDR3, taken from reference TRBV11-3 and TRBJ2-5): EAGVVQSPRYKIIEKKQPVAFWCNPISGHNTLYWYLQNLGQGPELLIRYENEEAVDDSQLPKDRFSAERLKGVDSTLKIQPAELGDSAVYLCASSLGGSSQSQETQYFGPGTRLLVL.